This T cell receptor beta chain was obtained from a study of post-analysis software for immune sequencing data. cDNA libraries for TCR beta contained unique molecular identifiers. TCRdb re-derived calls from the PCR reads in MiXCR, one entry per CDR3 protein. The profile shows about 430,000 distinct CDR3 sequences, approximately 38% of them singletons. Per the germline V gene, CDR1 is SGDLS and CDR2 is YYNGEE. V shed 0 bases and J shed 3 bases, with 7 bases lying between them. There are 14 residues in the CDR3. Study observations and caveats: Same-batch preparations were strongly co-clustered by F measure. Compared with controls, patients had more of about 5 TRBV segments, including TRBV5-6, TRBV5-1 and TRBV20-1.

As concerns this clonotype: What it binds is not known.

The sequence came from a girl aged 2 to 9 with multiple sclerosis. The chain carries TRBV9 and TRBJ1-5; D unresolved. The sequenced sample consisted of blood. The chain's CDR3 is CASSVGQFNQPQHF. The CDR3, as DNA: TGTGCCAGCAGCGTAGGCCAGTTCAATCAGCCCCAGCATTTT.